This T cell receptor (beta chain) originates from a study of molecular identifiers for immune sequencing clone quantification. TCRdb processed the PCR reads anew with MiXCR; each CDR3 protein has one entry. The sample includes over 300,000 distinct CDR3 sequences, roughly a quarter of them seen just once. CDR3 length equals 18 residues. The junction had 15 bases not matched to a gene; V was cut back by 3 bases and J by 5 bases. The V gene's germline CDR1 is MNHEY and CDR2 SMNVEV (reference sequence). As for this clonotype: Its antigen is unidentified. A much larger clone sits a single nucleotide away, making a read error possible.

Findings and caveats of the study: Reportedly, one cell's Jurkat TCR RNA was detected within 1,200,000 naive CD8 cells.

Sequencing libraries of naive CD8 cells derived from around 20,000 to 1,000,000 sorted cells with 10%, 30% or 50% RNA. Naive CD8 T cell sorting was performed on the CD8+CD4-CCR7+CD45RA+ phenotype. The sequencing input was naive CD8+ T cells from blood, with Jurkat cell RNA spiked in. Specified subset: FACS-sorted CD8+CD4-CCR7+CD45RA+ naive T cells. This TCR was recovered from a human donor in good health. Some libraries in this study had Jurkat cell RNA spiked in. The J gene is TRBJ2-3, the V gene TRBV27, with 9 bases identical to TRBD2. CDR3 in amino acids: CASSFFPSGVLLIDTQYF. The DNA for the CDR3 is TGTGCCAGCAGTTTTTTCCCTAGCGGGGTCCTCCTCATAGATACGCAGTATTTT.